The entry below gives a single TCR beta chain sequence along with its context. Its antigen is still unknown. Germline is not matched at one junction end, which may reflect a read error. The sample belongs to a study of T cell responses to AZD1222 COVID-19 vaccine. General observations from the study: Baseline serostatus was positive in only six AZD1222 recipients. Close to half of all spike-specific TCRs reportedly target regions of the variants that are unmutated. Repertoires were obtained solely post-peak T cell response.

Sequencing used immunoSEQ multiplex PCR; TCRdb keeps in-frame clones, though not all of them. The repertoire includes some 150,000 clones, approximately 90% of them detected once, and around 1.5% sits in the top ten. Germline CDR1 reads SGHKS; CDR2 reads YYEKEE (reference sequence). CDR3 length equals 12 residues. The receptor comes from an adult who received the AZD1222 COVID-19 vaccine. This specimen was peripheral blood, taken 28 days after the second AZD1222 dose. This chain joins TRBV5-5 and TRBJ1-2; D is unclear. The CDR3 region has the DNA TGTGCCAGCAGCCCCTATGGCGGGCAGGCCTTCTTC. Protein product: CASSPYGGQAFF.